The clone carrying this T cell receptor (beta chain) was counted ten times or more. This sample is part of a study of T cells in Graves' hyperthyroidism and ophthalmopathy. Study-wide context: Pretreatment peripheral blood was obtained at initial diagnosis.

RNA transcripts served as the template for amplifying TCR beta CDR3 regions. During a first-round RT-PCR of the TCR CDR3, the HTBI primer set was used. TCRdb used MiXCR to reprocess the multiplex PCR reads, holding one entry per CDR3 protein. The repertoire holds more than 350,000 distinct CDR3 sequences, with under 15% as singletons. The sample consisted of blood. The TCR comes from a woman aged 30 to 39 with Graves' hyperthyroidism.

The CDR3 DNA is TGTGCCAGCTCACCAGGCAGGTCTTCCTACGAGCAGTACTTC. Its translation is CASSPGRSSYEQYF. This chain joins TRBV18 and TRBJ2-7, with unresolved D. The CDR3 covers 14 residues. Germline V gene sequence: CDR1 KGHSH, CDR2 LQKENI. V was cut by 2 bases and J by 1 base, with 9 bases left in between. Together with reference TRBV18 and TRBJ2-7, the CDR3 gives the full variable domain: NAGVMQNPRHLVRRRGQEARLRCSPMKGHSHVYWYRQLPEEGLKFMVYLQKENIIDESGMPKERFSAEFPKEGPSILRIQQVVRGDSAAYFCASSPGRSSYEQYFGPGTRLTVT.